This T cell receptor beta chain was obtained from a study of blood T cell repertoires in COVID-19. Study context: PBMCs, B-cell-depleted T cells, or T cells were the source of the cDNA or gDNA that made up the material.

This CDR3 spans 18 amino acids. Per germline, CDR1 SGHVS and CDR2 FNYEAQ. V was cut by 1 base and J by 4 bases, with 22 bases left in between. Repertoires were generated with immunoSEQ multiplex PCR, while TCRdb's copy carries only in-frame clones and drops some. The sample shows approximately 450,000 clones, nearly 90% of them seen only once. Sequencing was performed on PBMCs or T cells enriched from blood (not recorded which). The receptor comes from a woman under 30 with acute COVID-19. The chain recombines TRBV7-6 with TRBJ1-2; TRBD1 is a possible D gene (5 bases). The DNA for the CDR3 is TGTGCCAGCAGCTTAGTAACGGATCGGGGAGGGGCCGGCTATGGCTACACCTTC. Its protein is CASSLVTDRGGAGYGYTF.